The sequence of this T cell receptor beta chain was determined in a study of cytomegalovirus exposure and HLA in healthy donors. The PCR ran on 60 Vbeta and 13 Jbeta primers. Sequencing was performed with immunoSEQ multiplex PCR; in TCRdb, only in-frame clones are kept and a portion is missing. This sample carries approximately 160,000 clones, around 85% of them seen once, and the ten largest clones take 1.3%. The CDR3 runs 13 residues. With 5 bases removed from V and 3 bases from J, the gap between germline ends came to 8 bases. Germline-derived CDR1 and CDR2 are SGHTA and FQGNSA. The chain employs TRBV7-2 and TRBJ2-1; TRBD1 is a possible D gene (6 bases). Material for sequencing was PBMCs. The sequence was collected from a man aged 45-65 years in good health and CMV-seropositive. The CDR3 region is CASSLDSYNEQFF. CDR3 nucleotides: TGTGCCAGCAGCCTGGACAGCTACAATGAGCAGTTCTTC.